This is a list of T cell receptor beta chains from one sample in a study of T-cell memory formation after mild COVID-19. TCRdb used MiXCR to reprocess the 5' RACE reads, holding one entry per CDR3 protein. The table shows 280,000 or so distinct CDR3 sequences, with under 8.5% occurring only once. The sequenced material came from PBMCs or a T cell subset sorted from them (not recorded which). These receptors came from a man between 18 and 35 years old who had mild COVID-19 (a few samples of this study predate the infection). Cell type and time point are not known. CDR3s include the opening cysteine and the closing phenylalanine or tryptophan. Fields, in order: D gene, V gene, J gene, clone size, CDR3 protein, CDR3 DNA. A D gene is named only where the DNA matches it firmly. The size of a clone is reported for some rows only, either as once, few or many, or as a class for expanded clones.

>NA|TRBV29-1|TRBJ2-1|NA
CSVGASGGREQFF
TGCAGCGTTGGGGCCTCAGGCGGTCGGGAGCAGTTCTTC
>NA|TRBV27|TRBJ2-5|few
CASSTGLKETQYF
TGTGCCAGCAGTACAGGATTAAAAGAGACCCAGTACTTC
>NA|TRBV4-3|TRBJ2-1|NA
CASSQELEGDNEQFF
TGCGCCAGCAGCCAAGAATTGGAGGGGGACAATGAGCAGTTCTTC
>NA|TRBV10-3|TRBJ1-5|NA
CAISDGRVSNQPQHF
TGTGCCATCAGTGACGGAAGGGTCAGCAATCAGCCCCAGCATTTT
>NA|TRBV29-1|TRBJ1-1|few
CKVGAPKVGTEAFF
TGCAAAGTCGGAGCCCCGAAGGTGGGCACTGAAGCTTTCTTT
>NA|TRBV7-8|TRBJ2-1|few
CASSLERRDTNEQFF
TGTGCCAGCAGCTTAGAGCGCCGGGACACGAATGAGCAGTTCTTC
>NA|TRBV7-2|TRBJ2-2|NA
CASTPPAGASGELFF
TGTGCCAGCACCCCGCCAGCTGGGGCTAGCGGGGAGCTGTTTTTT
>TRBD1|TRBV12-3/TRBV12-4|TRBJ2-6|NA
CASSPGTGKTGANVLTF
TGTGCCAGCAGCCCCGGGACAGGGAAAACCGGGGCCAACGTCCTGACTTTC
>NA|TRBV5-1|TRBJ2-3|many
CASSLSTDTQYF
TGTGCCAGCAGTCTTAGCACAGATACGCAGTATTTT
>NA|TRBV5-1|TRBJ2-3|many
CASSPGPPITDTQYF
TGCGCCAGCAGCCCTGGTCCCCCAATCACAGATACGCAGTATTTT
>NA|TRBV5-1|TRBJ2-2|many
CASSLASTGELFF
TGCGCCAGCAGCTTGGCGTCCACCGGGGAGCTGTTTTTT
>NA|TRBV27|TRBJ1-1|NA
CASSFLSGAQNTEAFF
TGTGCCAGCAGTTTTCTATCGGGGGCCCAGAACACTGAAGCTTTCTTT
>NA|TRBV11-2|TRBJ2-7|many
CASSLDRAGLNYEQYF
TGTGCCAGCAGCTTAGATCGGGCAGGACTTAACTACGAGCAGTACTTC
>NA|TRBV12-3/TRBV12-4|TRBJ1-5|NA
CASSSPQGNQPQHF
TGTGCCAGCAGTTCCCCACAGGGAAATCAGCCCCAGCATTTT
>TRBD2|TRBV5-6|TRBJ2-4|few
CASRSKAGAGIQYF
TGTGCCAGCAGATCCAAAGCGGGGGCGGGCATTCAGTACTTC
>NA|TRBV4-3|TRBJ2-2|few
CASSQERGTVINTGELFF
TGCGCCAGCAGCCAAGAGCGGGGAACCGTGATTAACACCGGGGAGCTGTTTTTT
>TRBD1|TRBV4-2|TRBJ2-1|NA
CASSSPRTGKNEQFF
TGTGCCAGCAGTTCACCCCGGACAGGAAAGAATGAGCAGTTCTTC
>NA|TRBV5-6|TRBJ1-1|many
CASSLVRGTTHTEAFF
TGTGCCAGCAGCTTGGTTCGGGGGACGACGCACACTGAAGCTTTCTTT
>TRBD2|TRBV7-9|TRBJ2-5|few
CASSSPSGGYQETQYF
TGTGCCAGCAGCTCTCCTAGCGGGGGATACCAAGAGACCCAGTACTTC
>NA|TRBV7-3|TRBJ1-2|few
CASSLHPNPVDSRNGYTF
TGTGCCAGCAGCCTCCACCCTAACCCCGTGGACAGTCGGAATGGCTACACCTTC
>NA|TRBV29-1|TRBJ2-1|NA
CSVDDWGNEQFF
TGCAGCGTTGACGACTGGGGCAATGAGCAGTTCTTC
>TRBD2|TRBV28|TRBJ2-5|NA
CAAQPRERLAWETQYF
TGTGCCGCTCAACCGCGGGAGAGACTAGCATGGGAGACCCAGTACTTC
>NA|TRBV2|TRBJ2-3|many
CASSVMGPADTQYF
TGTGCCAGCAGTGTTATGGGGCCGGCAGATACGCAGTATTTT
>TRBD2|TRBV29-1|TRBJ2-1|few
CSVSASGGADEQFF
TGCAGCGTTTCTGCCAGCGGGGGGGCCGATGAGCAGTTCTTC
>NA|TRBV7-2|TRBJ2-4|few
CASSFAGVTKNIQYF
TGTGCCAGCAGCTTCGCAGGGGTTACCAAAAACATTCAGTACTTC
>NA|TRBV30|TRBJ1-5|many
CAWGRESNQPQHF
TGTGCCTGGGGGAGGGAGAGCAATCAGCCCCAGCATTTT
>TRBD2|TRBV5-1|TRBJ2-2|many
CASSFRGSGKTGELFF
TGCGCCAGCAGCTTTCGGGGCAGCGGGAAAACCGGGGAGCTGTTTTTT
>NA|TRBV20-1|TRBJ2-5|few
CSASQQETQYF
TGCAGTGCTAGCCAACAAGAGACCCAGTACTTC
>NA|TRBV12-3/TRBV12-4|TRBJ1-5|few
CASSLFAGVGQPQHF
TGTGCCAGCAGTTTGTTTGCGGGGGTTGGTCAGCCCCAGCATTTT
>NA|TRBV9|TRBJ1-5|NA
CASSVGGDGQPQHF
TGTGCCAGCAGCGTAGGGGGGGATGGACAGCCCCAGCATTTT
>NA|TRBV2|TRBJ2-5|few
CASSTGPETQYF
TGTGCCAGCAGTACAGGGCCGGAGACCCAGTACTTC
>NA|TRBV11-1|TRBJ1-1|many
CASSLDLPGGGSTEAFF
TGTGCCAGCAGCTTAGACCTGCCAGGCGGGGGAAGCACTGAAGCTTTCTTT
>TRBD1|TRBV7-2|TRBJ1-4|many
CASSLEPGQLNEKLFF
TGTGCCAGCAGCTTAGAGCCGGGACAGCTCAATGAAAAACTGTTTTTT
>NA|TRBV29-1|TRBJ1-2|NA
CSVRDGYTF
TGCAGCGTTCGGGATGGCTACACCTTC
>NA|TRBV5-1|TRBJ2-5|many
CASSAGTARQETQYF
TGCGCCAGCAGCGCGGGGACAGCCCGACAAGAGACCCAGTACTTC
>NA|TRBV2|TRBJ2-2|NA
CASSIPRDRGNTGELFF
TGTGCCAGCAGCATTCCCAGAGACCGTGGGAACACCGGGGAGCTGTTTTTT
>TRBD2|TRBV12-5|TRBJ2-5|many
CASGQLAGGINEESQYF
TGTGCTAGTGGTCAACTAGCGGGGGGAATAAATGAAGAGAGCCAGTACTTC
>TRBD1|TRBV6-4|TRBJ2-1|NA
CASSNRGDEQFF
TGTGCCAGCAGCAACAGGGGAGATGAGCAGTTCTTC
>NA|TRBV4-3|TRBJ1-5|few
CASSQEAGSQPQHF
TGCGCCAGCAGCCAAGAGGCAGGGAGCCAGCCCCAGCATTTT
>NA|TRBV4-3|TRBJ1-5|many
CASSLGENQPQHF
TGCGCCAGCAGCCTGGGGGAGAATCAGCCCCAGCATTTT
>NA|TRBV6-2/TRBV6-3|TRBJ2-3|NA
CASGYRSTDTQYF
TGTGCCAGCGGTTACCGTAGCACAGATACGCAGTATTTT
>NA|TRBV11-2|TRBJ1-1|NA
CASSPTGGMNTEAFF
TGTGCCAGCAGCCCCACGGGGGGCATGAACACTGAAGCTTTCTTT
>TRBD1|TRBV18|TRBJ2-2|many
CASSRAETRGRFLSNTGELFF
TGTGCCAGCTCACGTGCGGAAACGAGGGGGCGGTTCTTGTCGAACACCGGGGAGCTGTTTTTT